A single sample gave rise to the 6 T cell receptor beta chains below, sequenced in a study of blood T cell repertoires in COVID-19. Profiled with immunoSEQ multiplex PCR; TCRdb holds only in-frame clones, not every one. The sample has more than 70,000 clones; about 85% are singletons. The specimen was peripheral blood. These TCRs come from a woman aged 50 to 65 with active or convalescent COVID-19.

The gene calls are TRBV7-3 and TRBJ2-1; TRBD1 matches 9 bases. The V and J ends lost 5 bases and 9 bases, in that order; junction bases with no gene match: 14. Germline V gene sequence: CDR1 SGHTA, CDR2 FQGTGA. This CDR3 is 16 amino acids long. The CDR3 DNA is TGTGCCAGCAGCAAACTCGGCGGGACAGGGAATATTGAGCAGTTCTTC. Protein sequence: CASSKLGGTGNIEQFF.

This chain uses TRBV10-1 with TRBJ2-1; possible D gene TRBD1, 6 bases. The CDR3 loop spans 14 amino acids. The V gene's germline CDR1 is WNHNN and CDR2 SYGVQD (reference sequence). Between the trimmed V and J ends, which lost 6 bases and 0 bases, there was a span of 9 bases. The CDR3 is CASRAGVSYNEQFF. DNA of the CDR3: TGCGCCAGCAGAGCAGGGGTCTCCTACAATGAGCAGTTCTTC.

This clone was picked up many times. The rearrangement uses TRBV4-1 and TRBJ2-7; D gene unclear. The CDR3 sequence is 17 residues long. Germline loops: CDR1 MGHRA, CDR2 YSYEKL. V lost 0 bases, J lost 3 bases, and 18 bases lay in between. Here the CDR3 reads CASSQEYGQVIFYEQYF. DNA for the CDR3: TGCGCCAGCAGCCAAGAGTATGGCCAGGTAATTTTCTACGAGCAGTACTTC.

The chain couples TRBV11-2 to TRBJ1-1; D possibly corresponds to TRBD1 (5 bases). CDR3 length equals 17 residues. Germline loops: CDR1 SGHAT, CDR2 FQNNGV. Trimming took 5 bases from V and 1 from J, leaving 20 bases between them. CDR3 protein: CASSRLLFDSSNTEAFF. The DNA for the CDR3 is TGTGCCAGCAGCCGATTATTGTTCGACAGCTCGAACACTGAAGCTTTCTTT.

V usage is TRBV21-1 and J usage is TRBJ2-7; the D call in the table, TRBD1, was not verified against the DNA. TRBV21-1 represents a pseudogene. The CDR3 loop spans 13 amino acids. The CDR3 here is CASSNADRKEQYF. The CDR3, as DNA: TGTGCCAGCAGCAATGCAGACAGAAAAGAGCAGTACTTC.

The chain combines TRBV7-3 with TRBJ2-1; 9 bases map to TRBD2. Looked up from germline, CDR1 is SGHTA and CDR2 is FQGTGA. The CDR3 is made up of 18 amino acids. The J segment lost 2 bases and the V segment lost 5 bases, leaving 13 bases of the junction unmatched. The CDR3 region has the DNA TGTGCCAGCAGCCCCCCCCGACTAGCGGCGGGAACCTACAATGAGCAGTTCTTC. It yields the protein CASSPPRLAAGTYNEQFF.